The 3 T cell receptor beta chains presented below share a single source sample, sequenced in a study of Ad26.COV2.S vaccination and SARS-CoV-2 variants. The sample's treatment: roughly 20 received Ad26.COV2.S at low or high dose, single or two shots; about 5 received placebo; per-sample allocation not given. Material that was analyzed had been drawn on day 63 after the first vaccine or placebo injection. Generated by immunoSEQ multiplex PCR, the TCRdb table keeps only in-frame clones and is missing some. The data hold fewer than 400,000 clones, with 70% to 90% observed a single time. The specimen was peripheral blood, collected in a trial of Ad26.COV2.S vaccine versus placebo. Receptors originate from a person aged 18-65 years who received the Ad26.COV2.S COVID-19 vaccine or a placebo.

The chain employs TRBV7-2 and TRBJ1-4, with D tentatively TRBD1 (5 bases). The CDR3 loop spans 15 amino acids. Germline lookup yields CDR1 SGHTA and CDR2 FQGNSA. Between the trimmed V and J ends, which lost 0 bases and 5 bases, there was a span of 10 bases. DNA of the CDR3: TGTGCCAGCAGCTTAGCGGGGGTCCAAAATGAAAAACTGTTTTTT. This encodes CASSLAGVQNEKLFF.

V usage is TRBV7-9 and J usage is TRBJ2-5; tentative D call: TRBD1 (5 bases). Trimming took off 5 bases at V and 4 bases at J, with 8 bases between the two ends. Germline lookup yields CDR1 SEHNR and CDR2 FQNEAQ (reference sequence). This CDR3 comprises 12 residues. CDR3 amino acids: CASSRQSETQYF. The CDR3 coding sequence is TGTGCCAGCAGCAGACAGTCAGAGACCCAGTACTTC.

The chain employs TRBV5-1 and TRBJ1-2; TRBD1 agrees at 8 bases. V lost 4 bases and J lost 1; bases outside the gene matches: 3. Per germline, CDR1 SGHRS and CDR2 YFSETQ. The CDR3 totals 14 residues. The CDR3 loop is CASSGTGGNYGYTF. In DNA, the CDR3 is TGCGCCAGCAGCGGTACAGGGGGTAACTATGGCTACACCTTC.